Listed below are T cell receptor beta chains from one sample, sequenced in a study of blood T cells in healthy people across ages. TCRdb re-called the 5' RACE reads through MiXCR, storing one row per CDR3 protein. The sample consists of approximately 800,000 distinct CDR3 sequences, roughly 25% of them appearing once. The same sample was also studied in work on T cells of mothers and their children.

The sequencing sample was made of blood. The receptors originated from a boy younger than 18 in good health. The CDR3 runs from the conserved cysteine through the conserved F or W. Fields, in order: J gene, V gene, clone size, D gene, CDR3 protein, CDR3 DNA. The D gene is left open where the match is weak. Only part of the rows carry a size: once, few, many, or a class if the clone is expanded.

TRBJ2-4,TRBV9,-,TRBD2,CASSVAGGPENIQYF,TGTGCCAGCAGCGTGGCGGGGGGGCCCGAAAACATTCAGTACTTC
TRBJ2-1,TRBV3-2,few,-,CASSPIGTGSSYNEQFF,TGTGCCAGCAGCCCCATTGGGACGGGCAGCTCCTACAATGAGCAGTTCTTC
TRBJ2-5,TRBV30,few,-,CAWSVAETQYF,TGTGCCTGGAGTGTAGCAGAGACCCAGTACTTC
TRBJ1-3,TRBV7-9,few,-,CASVHAGNTIYF,TGTGCCAGCGTTCACGCTGGAAACACCATATATTTT
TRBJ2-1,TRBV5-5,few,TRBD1,CASSSVPLGQDNEQFF,TGTGCCAGCAGCTCGGTACCCTTGGGACAGGACAATGAGCAGTTCTTC
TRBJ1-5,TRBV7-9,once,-,CAGGGNQPQHF,TGTGCCGGAGGGGGCAATCAGCCCCAGCATTTT
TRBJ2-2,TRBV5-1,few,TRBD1,CASSTGQGEAGELFF,TGCGCCAGCAGCACAGGACAGGGAGAAGCCGGGGAGCTGTTTTTT
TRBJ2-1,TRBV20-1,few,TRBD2,CSARDAVAGTYWGNEQFF,TGCAGTGCTAGAGATGCGGTAGCGGGGACTTATTGGGGCAATGAGCAGTTCTTC
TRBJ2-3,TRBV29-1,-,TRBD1,CSVRTGTGNSYTQYF,TGCAGCGTTCGGACCGGGACAGGGAATTCGTATACGCAGTATTTT
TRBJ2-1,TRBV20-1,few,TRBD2,CSARIAGSPYNEQFF,TGCAGTGCAAGAATAGCGGGGTCCCCCTACAATGAGCAGTTCTTC
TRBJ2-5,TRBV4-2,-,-,CASSQDMSGWAQYF,TGTGCCAGCAGCCAAGATATGTCAGGGTGGGCCCAGTACTTC
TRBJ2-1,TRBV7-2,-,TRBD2,CASSLRAGGRLKAYNEQFF,TGTGCCAGCAGCTTAAGAGCGGGGGGGCGACTAAAGGCCTACAATGAGCAGTTCTTC
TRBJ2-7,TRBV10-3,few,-,CAISASASYEQYF,TGTGCCATCAGTGCTTCGGCCTCCTACGAGCAGTACTTC
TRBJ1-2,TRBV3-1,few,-,CASSQPAQGTNYGYTF,TGTGCCAGCAGCCAACCCGCCCAGGGAACCAACTATGGCTACACCTTC
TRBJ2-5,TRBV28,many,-,CASSLLSAQETQYF,TGTGCCAGCAGTTTGTTGAGTGCCCAAGAGACCCAGTACTTC
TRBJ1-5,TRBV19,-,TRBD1,CASSMGTVLNQPQHF,TGTGCCAGTAGTATGGGGACAGTCCTCAATCAGCCCCAGCATTTT
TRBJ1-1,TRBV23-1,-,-,CASVRGNTEAFF,TGCGCCAGCGTCCGGGGCAACACTGAAGCTTTCTTT
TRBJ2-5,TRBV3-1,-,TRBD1,CASSHTDREETQYF,TGTGCCAGCAGCCATACTGACAGGGAAGAGACCCAGTACTTC
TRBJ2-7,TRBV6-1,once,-,CASSILGAGHRTYEQYF,TGTGCCAGCAGCATCTTAGGGGCAGGCCACCGGACCTACGAGCAGTACTTC
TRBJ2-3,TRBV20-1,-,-,CSAKTHRTDTQYF,TGCAGTGCTAAAACACACCGCACAGATACGCAGTATTTT
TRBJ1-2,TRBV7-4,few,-,CASSLGAGNGYTF,TGTGCCAGCAGCTTAGGGGCGGGGAATGGCTACACCTTC
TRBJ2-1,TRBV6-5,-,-,CAGSGGSLLNEQFF,TGTGCCGGTTCTGGGGGGTCGCTACTAAATGAGCAGTTCTTC
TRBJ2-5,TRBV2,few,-,CASSATLQDQETQYF,TGTGCCAGCAGTGCAACCCTACAAGACCAAGAGACCCAGTACTTC
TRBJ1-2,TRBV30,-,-,CAWSRGEDNYGYTF,TGTGCCTGGAGTCGAGGGGAGGACAACTATGGCTACACCTTC
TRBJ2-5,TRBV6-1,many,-,CASVPNRAVQETQYF,TGTGCCAGCGTCCCAAATAGGGCAGTTCAAGAGACCCAGTACTTC
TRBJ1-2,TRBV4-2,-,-,CASSQEGRADYGYTF,TGTGCCAGCAGCCAAGAGGGCAGGGCAGACTATGGCTACACCTTC
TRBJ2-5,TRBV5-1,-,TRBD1,CASSKTGQGSETQYF,TGCGCCAGCAGCAAAACCGGACAGGGTTCAGAGACCCAGTACTTC
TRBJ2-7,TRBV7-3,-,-,CASRPTAISYEQYF,TGTGCCAGCAGGCCGACCGCTATCTCCTACGAGCAGTACTTC
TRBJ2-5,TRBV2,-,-,CASITKRDQETQYF,TGTGCCAGTATAACCAAGCGTGACCAAGAGACCCAGTACTTC
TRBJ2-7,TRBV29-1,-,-,CSVITGSPWNEQYF,TGCAGCGTCATTACAGGGTCCCCTTGGAACGAGCAGTACTTC
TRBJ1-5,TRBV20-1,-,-,CSASTPPNQPQHF,TGCAGTGCCTCGACACCGCCCAATCAGCCCCAGCATTTT
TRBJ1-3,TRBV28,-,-,CASSLSDPQGLTGNTIYF,TGTGCCAGCAGTTTATCAGACCCACAGGGTTTGACTGGAAACACCATATATTTT
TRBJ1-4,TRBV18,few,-,CASSPEKEKLFF,TGTGCCAGCTCACCCGAGAAAGAAAAACTGTTTTTT
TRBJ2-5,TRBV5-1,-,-,CASGTLQETQYF,TGCGCCAGCGGGACGCTTCAAGAGACCCAGTACTTC
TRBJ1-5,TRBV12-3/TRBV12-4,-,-,CASSAAGPQHF,TGTGCCAGCAGTGCTGCTGGGCCCCAGCATTTT
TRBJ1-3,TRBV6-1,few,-,CASSEKPRGPGNTIYF,TGTGCCAGCAGTGAAAAACCCAGGGGACCCGGAAACACCATATATTTT
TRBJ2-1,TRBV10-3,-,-,CAISESMGGHNEQFF,TGTGCCATCAGTGAGTCGATGGGAGGACACAATGAGCAGTTCTTC
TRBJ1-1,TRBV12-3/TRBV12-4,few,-,CASRTLGTEAFF,TGTGCCAGCAGAACCTTAGGGACTGAAGCTTTCTTT
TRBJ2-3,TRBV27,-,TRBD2,CASSSSSGGGTDTQYF,TGTGCCAGCAGTTCCTCTAGCGGGGGGGGGACAGATACGCAGTATTTT
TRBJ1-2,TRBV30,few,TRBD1,CAWSREGTGGNYGYTF,TGTGCCTGGAGCCGAGAAGGGACAGGGGGCAACTATGGCTACACCTTC